The 10 T cell receptor beta chains presented below share a single source sample, sequenced in a study of T cells expressing NK-cell markers. Reanalyzing the 5' RACE reads, TCRdb keeps one entry per CDR3 protein, without DNA. This table holds a few hundred thousand distinct CDR3 sequences. Sequenced sample: blood T cells: a sorted CD56 or NKG2C T cell subset, CD4+ or CD8+ T cells, or bulk PBMC T cells (not recorded which). All receptors derive from a man aged 18-75 years in good health.

The V call is TRBV6-2 or TRBV6-3, the J call TRBJ2-1; TCRdb's D gene call, TRBD2, goes unchecked for lack of DNA. Germline values: CDR1 MNHEY, CDR2 SVGEGT. This CDR3 region has 15 residues. The CDR3 protein is CASSYGTSGTNEQFF.

The rearrangement links TRBV7-7 to TRBJ2-5; TCRdb's D gene call, TRBD2, goes unchecked for lack of DNA. Germline V gene sequence: CDR1 SSHAT, CDR2 FNYEAQ (reference sequence). CDR3 length equals 11 residues. CDR3 in amino acids: CASSPGTTQYF.

This rearrangement joins TRBV3-1 to TRBJ2-7; TCRdb reports TRBD1, a call that lacks DNA to check it against. This CDR3 region has 14 residues. Germline V gene sequence: CDR1 LGHDT, CDR2 YNNKEL (reference sequence). CDR3 in amino acids: CASSRRTSSYEQYF.

The chain links TRBV15 to TRBJ2-6; checking the TCRdb D call of TRBD2 is not possible without DNA. Germline values: CDR1 LNHNV, CDR2 YYDKDF (reference sequence). The CDR3 contains 20 residues. The CDR3 is CATSTLIWTSGGSGANVLTF.

The CDR3 sequence is CASRARDRNNEQFF. The rearrangement links TRBV19 to TRBJ2-1; TCRdb picks TRBD1, but there is no DNA to check that call. Germline loops: CDR1 LNHDA, CDR2 SQIVND (reference sequence). The CDR3 extends over 14 amino acids.

This rearrangement joins TRBV12-3 or TRBV12-4 to TRBJ2-3; TCRdb selects TRBD1, and the lack of DNA leaves this call unchecked. This CDR3 spans 14 amino acids. The CDR3 reads CASSLTAGVDTQYF.

The chain couples TRBV5-1 to TRBJ1-2; TCRdb designates TRBD1, a call that cannot be tested without DNA. Germline assignment: CDR1 SGHRS and CDR2 YFSETQ. CDR3 length equals 13 residues. CDR3 in amino acids: CASSSKGPLGYTF.

This chain joins TRBV21-1 and TRBJ2-5. TRBV21-1 is a listed pseudogene. This CDR3 region has 13 residues. The CDR3 spells CASSKEVRETQYF.

The chain links TRBV18 to TRBJ2-7; TCRdb lists TRBD1, though no DNA is available to test this call. CDR3 length: 14 amino acids. Germline CDR1 is KGHSH and CDR2 is LQKENI. This CDR3 is CASSPRTGIHEQYF.

The V and J genes are TRBV12-3 or TRBV12-4 and TRBJ2-1; TCRdb names TRBD1, which stays unverified in the absence of DNA. The CDR3 runs 13 residues. The CDR3 reads CASTGTGWDEQFF.